Included here is one TCR beta chain sequence, with context. This clonotype has only a few counts. No cognate antigen has been identified for it. No base qualities exist here, and no much larger clone lies one base off it. The data belong to a study of T cell repertoires in cytomegalovirus infection (dated by TCRdb to the late 2010s). With regard to the full study: Alongside well-studied HLA-B-restricted epitopes, the peptide stimulations were aimed at recently identified HLA-C-restricted CMV epitopes, whose presentation resists viral immunomodulation. Because public TCR beta signatures pointed to carriage of CMV infection together with the matching HLA type, the HLA type of each donor mattered for the analysis. Study-level results and caveats: Cumulative frequency of public TCR beta family members discriminated carriers of CMV infection plus the relevant HLA type in this cohort and an independent roughly 330-donor cohort. The ex vivo response was dominated by HLA-C-restricted CMV-specific TCR beta clonotypes, which also provided the single most frequent clonotype in two of eight donors.

The treatment or condition label on this specimen signifies: in vitro stimulation with specific CMV peptide epitopes to enrich CMV-specific T cells. Sequenced on an Illumina HiSeq 1500. The raw public data were reprocessed by TCRdb itself: fastp quality trimming at Q25, MiXCR clonotype calling, in-frame beta chains only. Every CDR3 protein is listed once, alongside the most common genes and DNA of its rows. The table for this sample lists 550,000 to 850,000 distinct CDR3 sequences; around 35% of them were counted only once. The ten top clones hold roughly 20% of the sample. The CDR3 covers 16 residues, taking in both the cysteine and the phenylalanine. The kept DNA is CDR3 alone, 48 bases in frame from the first base. CDR1 and CDR2 are drawn from the germline V gene (reference sequence): SEHNR, FQNEAQ. V drops 2 bases and J drops 3 bases, leaving 11 bases in between.

The sample here was cultured PBMCs, taken from culture after CMV antigen stimulation. This TCR was recovered from a human donor in good health (CMV status not recorded). Some clones in this sample may be carry-over from other donors' samples. Recombination connected TRBV7-9 to TRBJ1-6; no D gene is confidently identified. DNA sequence: TGTGCCAGCAGCTTAAGTGTCGTGAGCTATAATTCACCCCTCCACTTT. It specifies CASSLSVVSYNSPLHF.